A single sample gave rise to the 16 T cell receptor beta chains below, sequenced in a study of blood T cell repertoires in COVID-19. Generated by immunoSEQ multiplex PCR, the TCRdb table keeps only in-frame clones and is missing some. The data contain approximately 150,000 clones, 75% to 90% of them singletons. Sequencing was performed on peripheral blood. Receptor source: a man in his 70s with acute or convalescent COVID-19.

This clone was observed once. This sequence joins TRBV6-5 and TRBJ2-1; 10 bases are shared with TRBD1. J lost 2 bases, V lost 6 bases, and 4 bases had no gene match. The germline CDR1 and CDR2 sequences are MNHEY and SVGAGI. The CDR3 totals 15 residues. The DNA for the CDR3 is TGTGCCAGCAGGGCGGACAGGGGGGCCTACAATGAGCAGTTCTTC. Protein product: CASRADRGAYNEQFF.

This rearrangement joins TRBV24-1 to TRBJ2-7; 8 nucleotides agree with TRBD1. V was pared by 6 bases and J by 0 bases, with 6 bases of the junction left unmatched. Germline V gene data show CDR1 as KGHDR and CDR2 as SFDVKD. CDR3 size: 15 residues. The chain's CDR3 is CATSSGDRYSYEQYF. The CDR3 DNA reads TGTGCCACCAGTTCGGGGGACAGGTACTCCTACGAGCAGTACTTC.

Concerning this clone itself: In the same sample, other DNA sequences code for this CDR3. The gene calls are TRBV5-5 and TRBJ1-6, with a possible D match to TRBD1 (5 bases). CDR1 is SGHKS and CDR2 is YYEKEE in the germline V gene (reference sequence). The CDR3 sequence is 13 residues long. Trimming pared 2 bases from V and 9 bases from J, leaving 9 bases between. The CDR3 spells CASSFTGSSPLHF. In nucleotides, the CDR3 is TGTGCCAGCAGCTTCACAGGATCTTCACCCCTCCACTTT.

The J gene is TRBJ1-1, the V gene TRBV2; possibly TRBD1 for D (6 bases). CDR1 and CDR2 (germline): SNHLY, FYNNEI. V lost 5 bases and J lost 5, with 12 bases in between. The length of the CDR3 is 13 residues. The CDR3 DNA follows: TGTGCCAGCAGTCTAACAGGGACGACTGAAGCTTTCTTT. Translated, it gives CASSLTGTTEAFF. Full variable domain (outside the CDR3, taken from reference TRBV2 and TRBJ1-1): EPEVTQTPSHQVTQMGQEVILRCVPISNHLYFYWYRQILGQKVEFLVSFYNNEISEKSEIFDDQFSVERPDGSNFTLKIRSTKLEDSAMYFCASSLTGTTEAFFGQGTRLTVV.

The CDR3 region is CASSLSGRSNEQFF. DNA of the CDR3: TGTGCCAGCAGCTTGAGCGGGAGGAGCAATGAGCAGTTCTTC. The rearrangement links TRBV7-3 to TRBJ2-1; 9 bases are a match to TRBD2. There are 14 residues in the CDR3. J was trimmed by 6 bases and V by 3 bases; bases with no gene match: 3. The germline gives CDR1 SGHTA, CDR2 FQGTGA.

This rearrangement joins TRBV5-6 to TRBJ2-2; 14 bases fit TRBD2. Germline-derived CDR1 and CDR2 are SGHDT and YYEEEE. The CDR3 is 18 residues long. V was pared by 0 bases and J by 4 bases, with 5 bases of the junction left unmatched. DNA of the CDR3: TGTGCCAGCAGCTTGGGGACTAGCGGGGGGCCCCGCACCGGGGAGCTGTTTTTT. This encodes CASSLGTSGGPRTGELFF.

The chain employs TRBV27 and TRBJ2-5; possible D gene TRBD1, 7 bases. The germline gives CDR1 MNHEY, CDR2 SMNVEV (reference sequence). Trimming removed 6 bases at V and 5 bases at J, with 22 bases between. The CDR3 sequence is 16 residues long. CDR3 sequence: CASSKPPMTGRETQYF. CDR3 DNA sequence: TGTGCCAGCAGCAAACCCCCAATGACAGGGAGGGAGACCCAGTACTTC.

The chain couples TRBV6-5 to TRBJ2-1; D call uncertain. The CDR3 contains 15 residues. The V end was cut by 8 bases, the J end by 0 bases, with 14 bases between. CDR1 MNHEY and CDR2 SVGAGI come from the germline V gene. CDR3 amino acids: CASRSSPLSYNEQFF. CDR3 sequence (DNA): TGTGCCAGCCGGTCCTCCCCCCTCTCCTACAATGAGCAGTTCTTC.

The chain carries TRBV2 and TRBJ1-1; D not certain. V was pared by 3 bases and J by 1 base, with 6 bases between. The CDR3 runs to 13 residues. Germline values: CDR1 SNHLY, CDR2 FYNNEI. The CDR3 region has the DNA TGTGCCAGCAGTGAGGCCCCGAACACTGAAGCTTTCTTT. This codes for CASSEAPNTEAFF.

The rearrangement links TRBV28 to TRBJ2-7; 9 bases match TRBD2. J gave up 6 bases and V 5 bases, and 8 bases lay outside the gene matches. Germline V gene lookup returns CDR1 MDHEN and CDR2 SYDVKM. The CDR3 totals 14 residues. The CDR3 spells CASSRAGGGTEQYF. The CDR3 nucleotides read TGTGCCAGCAGTCGAGCGGGAGGAGGGACCGAGCAGTACTTC.

This chain links TRBV29-1 with TRBJ2-1, with 8 nucleotides matching TRBD2. V lost 7 bases and J lost 6; bases outside the gene matches: 8. CDR1 and CDR2 from the germline V gene are SQVTM and ANQGSEA. The CDR3 is 13 residues long. CDR3 DNA sequence: TGCAGCGCTGGGAGGCTAGCGGGCAATGAGCAGTTCTTC. Amino acids: CSAGRLAGNEQFF.

The chain combines TRBV5-1 with TRBJ2-4, with TRBD2 as a possible D gene (5 bases). This CDR3 has 13 amino acids. CDR1 and CDR2 from the germline V gene are SGHRS and YFSETQ. The V gene lost 0 bases and the J gene lost 8 bases, with 9 bases spanning the gap. CDR3 DNA sequence: TGCGCCAGCAGCTTGGACGGCGGGTACATTCAGTACTTC. Translating gives CASSLDGGYIQYF.

The chain's CDR3 is CASLGGEARAYEQYF. DNA for the CDR3: TGTGCCTCCCTGGGGGGGGAAGCGAGGGCCTACGAGCAGTACTTC. V gene TRBV28 combines with J gene TRBJ2-7; TRBD2 aligns across 7 bases. The CDR3 is made up of 15 amino acids. V dropped 11 bases and J dropped 2; count of bases not matched to a gene: 15. The germline gives CDR1 MDHEN, CDR2 SYDVKM.

The chain joins TRBV6-5 to TRBJ2-2; TRBD1 agrees at 7 bases. Germline assignment: CDR1 MNHEY and CDR2 SVGAGI. V dropped 6 bases and J dropped 5; count of bases not matched to a gene: 6. The length of the CDR3 is 14 residues. CDR3 in amino acids: CASSRGQATGELFF. The CDR3 DNA is TGTGCCAGCAGCAGAGGACAGGCAACCGGGGAGCTGTTTTTT.

This sequence joins TRBV11-3 and TRBJ1-3; 7 bases agree with TRBD1. The CDR3 loop spans 14 amino acids. Per germline, CDR1 SGHNT and CDR2 YENEEA. V shed 6 bases and J 4 bases; nucleotides not matched to a gene: 6. The CDR3: CASRSGTEGNTIYF. For the CDR3, the DNA is TGTGCCAGCAGATCCGGGACAGAAGGAAACACCATATATTTT.

The chain employs TRBV9 and TRBJ2-5, with TRBD1 identical over 12 bases. Trimming removed 3 bases from V and 5 bases from J; junction bases left unmatched: 11. CDR3 size: 17 residues. CDR1 is SGDLS, CDR2 YYNGEE, per germline. This CDR3 is CASSGIPGQGAGETQYF. The CDR3 bases are TGTGCCAGCAGCGGCATCCCGGGACAGGGGGCGGGTGAGACCCAGTACTTC.